The sequence of this TCR beta chain was determined in a study of blood T cell repertoires in COVID-19. Study-level information: The study drew acute and convalescent COVID-19 samples from the United States, Italy and Spain. From T cells, B-cell-depleted T cells, or PBMCs came the material, which was cDNA or gDNA.

Trimming took 2 bases from V and 4 from J; bases not matched to a gene: 3. The length of the CDR3 is 15 residues. The germline V gene has CDR1 MNHNY and CDR2 SVGAGI (reference sequence). As handled by the study authors: Reference gene primer amplification gave nucleated cell count estimates. The repertoire was sequenced with immunoSEQ multiplex PCR; TCRdb's copy has only in-frame clones and lacks some. V and J calls and clone size are copied from that table; D and trimming were computed from the DNA. The sample carries around 190,000 clones, more than 80% recorded once. What was sequenced was peripheral blood. The V gene is TRBV6-6, the J gene TRBJ2-2; 8 nucleotides line up with TRBD2. This clonotype was sampled from a woman between 55 and 75 years old with acute or convalescent COVID-19. The CDR3 bases are TGTGCCAGCAGTTACAGCGGGAGTGGCACCGGGGAGCTGTTTTTT. Translation: CASSYSGSGTGELFF.